This T cell receptor beta chain is drawn from a study of blood T cells in healthy people across ages. It was with a sample-barcoded 5' primer and a J-beta primer mix that a second PCR of roughly 7 to 12 cycles was run. TCRdb reprocessed the 5' RACE reads via MiXCR and lists one record per CDR3 protein. The sample contains about 1,600,000 distinct CDR3 sequences, about 43% of which appear only once. This TCR derives from a woman aged 18-35 years in good health. Input material: blood.

The CDR3 reads CSVETGRNEKLFF. CDR3 bases: TGCAGCGTTGAGACAGGAAGAAATGAAAAACTGTTTTTT. The chain is built from TRBV29-1 and TRBJ1-4; D may be TRBD1 (6 bases). Trimming removed 3 bases from V and 5 bases from J, with 10 bases in between. The CDR3 sequence is 13 residues long. Germline V gives CDR1 SQVTM, CDR2 ANQGSEA.